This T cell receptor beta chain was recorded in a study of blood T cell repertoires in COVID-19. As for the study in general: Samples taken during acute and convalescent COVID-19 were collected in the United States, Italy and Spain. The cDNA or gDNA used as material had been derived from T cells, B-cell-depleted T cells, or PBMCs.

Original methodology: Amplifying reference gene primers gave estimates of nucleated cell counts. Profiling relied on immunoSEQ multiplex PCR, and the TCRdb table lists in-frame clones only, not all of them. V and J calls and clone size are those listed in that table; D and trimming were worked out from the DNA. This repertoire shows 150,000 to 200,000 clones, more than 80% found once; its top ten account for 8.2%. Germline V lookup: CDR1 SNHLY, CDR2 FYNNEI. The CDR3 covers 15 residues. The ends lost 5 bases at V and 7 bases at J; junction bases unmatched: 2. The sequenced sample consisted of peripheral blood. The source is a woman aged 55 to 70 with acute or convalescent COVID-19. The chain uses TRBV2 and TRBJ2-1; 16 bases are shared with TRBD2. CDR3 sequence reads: CASSPGLAGGNEQFF. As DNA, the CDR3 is TGTGCCAGCAGTCCGGGACTAGCGGGAGGGAATGAGCAGTTCTTC.